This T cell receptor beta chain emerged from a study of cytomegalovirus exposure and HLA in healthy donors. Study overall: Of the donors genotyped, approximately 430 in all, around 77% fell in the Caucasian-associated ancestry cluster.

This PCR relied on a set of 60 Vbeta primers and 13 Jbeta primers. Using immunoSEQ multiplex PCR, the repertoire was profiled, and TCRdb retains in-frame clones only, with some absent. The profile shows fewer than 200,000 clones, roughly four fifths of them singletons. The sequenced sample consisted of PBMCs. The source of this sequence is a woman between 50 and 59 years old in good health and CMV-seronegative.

CDR3 bases: TGTGCCAGCTCTTCGGGACAGGATCACATCGGTGAAAAACTGTTTTTT. Translation gives CASSSGQDHIGEKLFF. The V gene is TRBV18, the J gene TRBJ1-4; 8 bases map to TRBD1. Per the germline V gene, CDR1 is KGHSH and CDR2 is LQKENI. V trimming: 6 bases; J trimming: 7 bases; junction bases outside the gene matches: 13. This CDR3 is built from 16 residues.